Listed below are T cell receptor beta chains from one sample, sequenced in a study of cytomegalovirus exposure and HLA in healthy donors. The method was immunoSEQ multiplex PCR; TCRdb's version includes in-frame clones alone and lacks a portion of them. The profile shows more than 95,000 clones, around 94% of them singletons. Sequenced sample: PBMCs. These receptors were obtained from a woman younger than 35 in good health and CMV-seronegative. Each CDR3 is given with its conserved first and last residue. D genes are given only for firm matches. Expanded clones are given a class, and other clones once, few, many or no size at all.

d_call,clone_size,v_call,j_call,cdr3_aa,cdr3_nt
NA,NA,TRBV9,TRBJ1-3,CASSANLNTIYF,TGTGCCAGCAGCGCCAATTTAAACACCATATATTTT
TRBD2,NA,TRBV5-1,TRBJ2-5,CASSQEALAGDQAQYF,TGCGCCAGCAGTCAGGAGGCGCTAGCGGGAGATCAAGCCCAGTACTTC
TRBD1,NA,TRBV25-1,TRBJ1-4,CASSTTLQGVTNEKLFF,TGTGCCAGCAGTACCACTCTTCAGGGGGTGACTAATGAAAAACTGTTTTTT
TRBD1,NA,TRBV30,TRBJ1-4,CAWRTGGSVKEKLFF,TGTGCCTGGCGCACAGGGGGCAGCGTAAAGGAAAAACTGTTTTTT
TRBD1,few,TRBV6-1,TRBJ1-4,CASSEALLGTAFNEKLFF,TGTGCCAGCAGTGAAGCGCTTCTCGGGACAGCCTTTAATGAAAAACTGTTTTTT
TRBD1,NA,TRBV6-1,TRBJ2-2,CASSEAGTASGELFF,TGTGCCAGCAGTGAAGCAGGGACAGCCAGCGGGGAGCTGTTTTTT
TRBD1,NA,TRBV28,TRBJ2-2,CASSLGQDGELFF,TGTGCCAGCAGTTTAGGACAGGACGGGGAGCTGTTTTTT
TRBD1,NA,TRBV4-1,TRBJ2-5,CASSPLQALGQGIETQYF,TGCGCCAGCAGCCCCCTCCAGGCGCTGGGACAGGGGATAGAGACCCAGTACTTC
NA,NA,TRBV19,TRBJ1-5,CASSIDLYQPQHF,TGTGCCAGTAGTATAGATCTGTATCAGCCCCAGCATTTT
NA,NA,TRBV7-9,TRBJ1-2,CASRADRTPYYGYTF,TGTGCCAGCAGAGCTGACAGGACCCCCTACTATGGCTACACCTTC
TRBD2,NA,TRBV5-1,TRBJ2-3,CASSSGTTSGGSLDTQYF,TGCGCCAGCAGCTCCGGGACGACTAGCGGGGGGTCACTAGATACGCAGTATTTT
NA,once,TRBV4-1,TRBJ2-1,CASSQVEGAAPVSEQFF,TGCGCCAGCAGCCAAGTCGAAGGAGCTGCCCCGGTTAGTGAGCAGTTCTTC
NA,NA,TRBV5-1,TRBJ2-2,CASSLALARENTGELFF,TGCGCCAGCAGCTTGGCCCTGGCCAGGGAGAACACCGGGGAGCTGTTTTTT
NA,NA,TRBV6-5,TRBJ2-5,CASSYRLARETQYF,TGTGCCAGCAGTTACCGGCTAGCGAGGGAGACCCAGTACTTC
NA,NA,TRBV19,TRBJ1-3,CASTEGFGNTIYF,TGTGCCAGTACGGAGGGGTTCGGAAACACCATATATTTT
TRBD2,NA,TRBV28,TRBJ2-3,CASSPHRGAGVEYF,TGTGCCAGCAGTCCCCATCGTGGGGCGGGAGTAGAGTATTTT
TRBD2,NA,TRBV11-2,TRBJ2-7,CASNGLEQSYEQYF,TGTGCCAGCAACGGACTAGAACAATCCTACGAGCAGTACTTC
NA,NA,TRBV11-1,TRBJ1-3,CASSPHGGSGNTIYF,TGTGCCAGCAGCCCGCACGGGGGATCCGGAAACACCATATATTTT
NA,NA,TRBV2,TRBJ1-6,CASSSYHAQSPLHF,TGTGCCAGCAGTTCCTACCACGCGCAATCACCCCTCCACTTT
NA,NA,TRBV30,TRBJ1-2,CAWMGQERNYGYTF,TGTGCCTGGATGGGGCAGGAGAGGAACTATGGCTACACCTTC
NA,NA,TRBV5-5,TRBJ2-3,CASSLLNSLTDTQYF,TGTGCCAGCAGCTTGTTGAACAGCCTCACAGATACGCAGTATTTT
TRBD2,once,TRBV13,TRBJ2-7,CASSQTGTSSFEQYF,TGTGCCAGCAGCCAAACCGGGACTAGTTCCTTCGAGCAGTACTTC
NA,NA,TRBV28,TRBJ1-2,CASSFIGLNYGYTF,TGTGCCAGCAGTTTTATTGGACTGAACTATGGCTACACCTTC
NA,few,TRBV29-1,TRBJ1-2,CSVRGGYTF,TGCAGCGTTCGGGGTGGCTACACCTTC
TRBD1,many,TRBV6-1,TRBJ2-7,CASSAGQSYEQYF,TGTGCCAGCAGTGCGGGACAGAGCTACGAGCAGTACTTC
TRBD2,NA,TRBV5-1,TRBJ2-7,CASSPGGTSGTREQYF,TGCGCCAGCAGCCCGGGGGGGACTAGCGGGACCCGCGAGCAGTACTTC
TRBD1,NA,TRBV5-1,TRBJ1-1,CASSLTLTGVTEAFF,TGCGCCAGCAGCTTGACTTTGACAGGGGTGACTGAAGCTTTCTTT
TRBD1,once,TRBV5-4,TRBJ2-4,CASSWTGAKNIQYF,TGTGCCAGCAGCTGGACAGGGGCCAAAAACATTCAGTACTTC
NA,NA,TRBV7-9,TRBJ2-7,CASSLTGDEQYF,TGTGCCAGCAGCTTAACCGGGGACGAGCAGTACTTC
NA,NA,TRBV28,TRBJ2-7,CASSLYGTLYEQYF,TGTGCCAGCAGTTTATACGGGACATTATACGAGCAGTACTTC
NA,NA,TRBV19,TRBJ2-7,CASSMDSGGPYEQYF,TGTGCCAGTAGTATGGACAGTGGGGGCCCCTACGAGCAGTACTTC
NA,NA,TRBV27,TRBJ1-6,CASQTGDSPLHF,TGTGCCAGCCAAACGGGGGATTCACCCCTCCACTTT
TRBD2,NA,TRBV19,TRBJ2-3,CASNARGGPFRDTQYF,TGTGCCAGTAATGCGCGGGGGGGCCCTTTTAGAGATACGCAGTATTTT
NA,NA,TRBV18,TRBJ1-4,CASSPIGEEETNEKLFF,TGTGCCAGCTCACCCATCGGGGAGGAGGAAACTAATGAAAAACTGTTTTTT
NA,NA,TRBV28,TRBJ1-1,CASSHPRPGGEAFF,TGTGCCAGCAGTCACCCTAGGCCGGGTGGTGAAGCTTTCTTT
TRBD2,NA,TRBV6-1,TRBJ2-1,CASSEASGGGDEQFF,TGTGCCAGCAGTGAAGCCAGCGGGGGGGGAGATGAGCAGTTCTTC
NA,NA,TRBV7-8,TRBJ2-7,CASSLRRLRSSYEQYF,TGTGCCAGCAGTCTTAGGAGGCTCCGAAGCTCCTACGAGCAGTACTTC
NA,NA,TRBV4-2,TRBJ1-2,CASSEGAGYGYTF,TGTGCCAGCAGCGAAGGGGCAGGCTATGGCTACACCTTC
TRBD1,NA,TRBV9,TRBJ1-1,CASSVGFLRQGATEAFF,TGTGCCAGCAGCGTTGGTTTTTTGCGGCAGGGGGCCACTGAAGCTTTCTTT
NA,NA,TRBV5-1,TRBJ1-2,CASSPLDFSYGYTF,TGCGCCAGCAGCCCCTTAGACTTCTCTTATGGCTACACCTTC
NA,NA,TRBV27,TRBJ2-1,CASSLTPPGNEQFF,TGTGCCAGCAGTTTAACCCCGCCAGGCAATGAGCAGTTCTTC
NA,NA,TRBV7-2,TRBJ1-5,CASSLTGGASQPQHF,TGTGCCAGCAGCCTAACCGGGGGGGCTAGTCAGCCCCAGCATTTT
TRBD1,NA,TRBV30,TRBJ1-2,CAWSPDRGSGYTF,TGTGCCTGGAGTCCTGACAGGGGGAGCGGCTACACCTTC
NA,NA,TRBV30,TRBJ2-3,CAWSGAGPIDTQYF,TGTGCCTGGAGTGGGGCAGGGCCTATCGATACGCAGTATTTT